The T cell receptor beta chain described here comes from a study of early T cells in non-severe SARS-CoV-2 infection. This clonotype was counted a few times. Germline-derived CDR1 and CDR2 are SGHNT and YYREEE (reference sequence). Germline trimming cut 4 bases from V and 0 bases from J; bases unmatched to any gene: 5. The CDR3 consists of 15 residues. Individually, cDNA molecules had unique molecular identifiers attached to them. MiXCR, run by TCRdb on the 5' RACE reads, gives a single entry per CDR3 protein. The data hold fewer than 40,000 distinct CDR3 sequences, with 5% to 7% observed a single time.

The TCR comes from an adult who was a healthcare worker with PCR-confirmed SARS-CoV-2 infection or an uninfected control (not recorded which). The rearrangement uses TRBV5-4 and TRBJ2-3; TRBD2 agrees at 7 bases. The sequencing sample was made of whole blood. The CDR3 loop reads CASSRGTISTDTQYF. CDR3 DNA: TGTGCCAGCAGCCGCGGGACTATAAGCACAGATACGCAGTATTTT.